Shown below are 18 T cell receptor beta chains from a single sample sequenced in a study of cytomegalovirus exposure and HLA in healthy donors. It was with 60 Vbeta and 13 Jbeta primers that the PCR ran. Sequencing was performed with immunoSEQ multiplex PCR; in TCRdb, only in-frame clones are kept and a portion is missing. The sample shows 200,000 or so clones, about 80% of them seen only once. The sequenced sample consisted of PBMCs. The receptor source for this set is a woman under 30 in good health and CMV-seropositive.

The chain couples TRBV4-1 to TRBJ1-1, with a tentative D call TRBD1 (5 bases). The length of the CDR3 is 14 residues. V was trimmed by 4 bases and J by 10 bases, leaving 19 bases between them. CDR1 is MGHRA and CDR2 is YSYEKL in the germline V gene. The CDR3 sequence: CASSPGVGVSRAFF. In DNA form, the CDR3 reads TGCGCCAGCAGCCCGGGGGTGGGCGTGAGTCGAGCTTTCTTT.

This chain connects TRBV7-3 to TRBJ2-1; D unresolved. The germline V and J ends were trimmed by 2 bases and 6 bases, with 5 bases remaining between them. There are 12 residues in the CDR3. Germline CDR1 is SGHTA and CDR2 is FQGTGA. CDR3 protein: CASSLSGNEQFF. In DNA form, the CDR3 reads TGTGCCAGCAGCTTATCGGGCAATGAGCAGTTCTTC.

A single count supports this clone. Within the sample, other DNA sequences also encode this same CDR3. The chain is built from TRBV30 and TRBJ1-5, with unresolved D. With 1 base removed from V and 7 bases from J, the gap between germline ends came to 11 bases. The CDR3 covers 13 residues. Germline V gene sequence: CDR1 GTSNPN, CDR2 SVGIG (reference sequence). The DNA of the CDR3 is TGTGCCTGGAGTGCCCACGGTGCCCAGCCCCAGCATTTT. Translating it yields CAWSAHGAQPQHF.

V gene TRBV19 combines with J gene TRBJ1-5; TRBD1 matches at 7 bases. In germline, CDR1 is LNHDA, CDR2 SQIVND (reference sequence). The trim removed 7 bases at V and 6 bases at J, leaving 9 bases unmatched. This CDR3 has 14 amino acids. Here the CDR3 reads CASNLGAGGQPQHF. DNA of the CDR3: TGTGCCAGTAATTTGGGGGCAGGGGGTCAGCCCCAGCATTTT.

V is TRBV6-4 and J is TRBJ1-5; the match to TRBD1 covers 9 bases. CDR3 length equals 15 residues. Looked up from germline, CDR1 is MRHNA and CDR2 is SNTAGT. V was pared by 5 bases and J by 7 bases, with 9 bases of the junction left unmatched. The CDR3 reads CASSPSGQGGQPQHF. Here the CDR3 DNA reads TGTGCCAGCAGTCCCTCGGGACAGGGAGGACAGCCCCAGCATTTT.

The chain has TRBV11-3 and TRBJ2-6; 7 bases align to TRBD1. The length of the CDR3 is 17 residues. Germline values: CDR1 SGHNT, CDR2 YENEEA. With 1 base clipped from V and 4 bases from J, the junction kept 7 bases outside the gene matches. The CDR3 loop reads CASSLGTGDSGANVLTF. DNA of the CDR3: TGTGCCAGCAGCTTAGGAACAGGGGATTCCGGGGCCAACGTCCTGACTTTC.

This clone was seen a handful of times. V and J are TRBV15 and TRBJ2-4; possible D gene TRBD1, 7 bases. Germline loops: CDR1 LNHNV, CDR2 YYDKDF (reference sequence). This CDR3 has 17 residues. V was pared by 5 bases and J by 0 bases, with 17 bases between. The CDR3 reads CATSRSTGEVAKNIQYF. The CDR3 coding sequence is TGTGCCACCAGCCGTTCCACAGGGGAGGTAGCCAAAAACATTCAGTACTTC. The full variable domain, in which reference TRBV15 and TRBJ2-4 provide the parts outside the CDR3, is DAMVIQNPRYQVTQFGKPVTLSCSQTLNHNVMYWYQQKSSQAPKLLFHYYDKDFNNEADTPDNFQSRRPNTSFCFLDIRSPGLGDTAMYLCATSRSTGEVAKNIQYFGAGTRLSVL.

The J gene is TRBJ2-4, the V gene TRBV9; tentative D call: TRBD2 (7 bases). The CDR3 extends over 16 amino acids. Germline V CDR1 and CDR2: SGDLS, YYNGEE. Trimming removed 4 bases from V and 3 bases from J, with 17 bases in between. The CDR3 coding sequence is TGTGCCAGCAGCTCGGAAAGGGGGGGACTCAAAAACATTCAGTACTTC. Its translation: CASSSERGGLKNIQYF.

This sequence joins TRBV5-6 and TRBJ1-6, with 10 bases fitting TRBD1. J lost 8 bases, V lost 1 base, and 12 bases had no gene match. CDR1 SGHDT and CDR2 YYEEEE come from the germline V gene. The CDR3 loop spans 18 amino acids. CDR3 sequence: CASSLFAPRTGGYSPLHF. For the CDR3, the DNA is TGTGCCAGCAGCTTGTTTGCCCCGCGGACAGGGGGATATTCACCCCTCCACTTT.

This chain connects TRBV4-1 to TRBJ2-1; D remains unclear. The CDR3 contains 14 residues. V lost 1 base to trimming and J lost 4 bases, with 8 bases between them. Germline V gene sequence: CDR1 MGHRA, CDR2 YSYEKL. The CDR3 region is CASSQVTVYNEQFF. The CDR3, as DNA: TGCGCCAGCAGCCAAGTTACAGTTTACAATGAGCAGTTCTTC.

V and J are TRBV7-3 and TRBJ1-6; no firm D call. The V gene's germline CDR1 is SGHTA and CDR2 FQGTGA. This CDR3 is 15 amino acids long. With 4 bases removed from V and 5 bases from J, the gap between germline ends came to 12 bases. CDR3 sequence reads: CASSSFGGNNSPLHF. Written as DNA, the CDR3 is TGTGCCAGCAGCTCCTTCGGCGGGAATAATTCACCCCTCCACTTT.

V and J are TRBV23-1 and TRBJ1-2; TRBD1 is a possible D gene (5 bases). TRBV23-1 is recorded as an ORF, its role being uncertain. The V end was cut by 4 bases, the J end by 3 bases, with 15 bases between. This CDR3 contains 15 residues. CDR3 protein: CASSPTGGNDYGYTF. Written as DNA, the CDR3 is TGCGCCAGCAGTCCCACCGGGGGGAACGACTATGGCTACACCTTC.

The V call is TRBV14, the J call TRBJ1-4; D is undetermined. Trimming removed 0 bases from V and 7 bases from J, with 12 bases in between. There are 15 residues in the CDR3. Looked up from germline, CDR1 is SGHDN and CDR2 is FVKESK. The CDR3 DNA reads as TGTGCCAGCAGCCAAGATGTACTTTCGAGTGAAAAACTGTTTTTT. Amino acids: CASSQDVLSSEKLFF. The entire variable domain, with the rest obtained from reference TRBV14 and TRBJ1-4, is as follows: EAGVTQFPSHSVIEKGQTVTLRCDPISGHDNLYWYRRVMGKEIKFLLHFVKESKQDESGMPNNRFLAERTGGTYSTLKVQPAELEDSGVYFCASSQDVLSSEKLFFGSGTQLSVL.

The V gene is TRBV6-5, the J gene TRBJ2-7, with D unresolved. This CDR3 is built from 14 residues. Germline V gives CDR1 MNHEY, CDR2 SVGAGI. V lost 3 bases and J lost 4, with 13 bases in between. CDR3 sequence (DNA): TGTGCCAGCAGTTATCTGGCTAGAGGATACGAGCAGTACTTC. It specifies CASSYLARGYEQYF.

This clone was counted once. The V and J genes are TRBV4-3 and TRBJ2-2; D uncertain. Trimming removed 2 bases from V and 5 bases from J, with 9 bases in between. Germline V gene lookup returns CDR1 LGHNA and CDR2 YSLEER. CDR3 length: 14 amino acids. CDR3 sequence (DNA): TGCGCCAGCAGCCAATCCACAATTACCGGGGAGCTGTTTTTT. Its protein is CASSQSTITGELFF.

The V and J genes are TRBV4-3 and TRBJ1-5; D is uncertain. Per germline, CDR1 LGHNA and CDR2 YSLEER. The CDR3 is 15 residues long. V dropped 0 bases and J dropped 0 bases, with 6 bases sitting between them. The CDR3: CASSQDLNSNQPQHF. The CDR3 DNA reads TGCGCCAGCAGCCAAGATCTTAATAGCAATCAGCCCCAGCATTTT.

As to this clone: The sample carries other DNA sequences with the same CDR3. V is TRBV5-6 and J is TRBJ1-1; 7 positions agree with TRBD1. Germline assignment: CDR1 SGHDT and CDR2 YYEEEE. The CDR3 loop spans 16 amino acids. V lost 3 bases and J lost 1; bases outside the gene matches: 9. The CDR3 spells CASSWETGAENTEAFF. In DNA form, the CDR3 reads TGTGCCAGCAGCTGGGAAACAGGGGCAGAGAACACTGAAGCTTTCTTT.

The chain uses TRBV9 and TRBJ2-1, with 15 bases matching TRBD2. There are 17 residues in the CDR3. The germline V gene has CDR1 SGDLS and CDR2 YYNGEE. V dropped 2 bases and J dropped 12; count of bases not matched to a gene: 12. The chain's CDR3 is CASSVGLAGGLAKGQFF. The CDR3 DNA is TGTGCCAGCAGCGTCGGACTAGCGGGGGGGCTGGCTAAGGGGCAGTTCTTC.